What follows are 5 T cell receptor beta chains derived from one specimen sequenced in a study of blood T cells in healthy people across ages. It was with a sample-barcoded 5' primer and a J-beta primer mix that a second PCR of roughly 7 to 12 cycles was run. TCRdb redid the calling of the 5' RACE reads with MiXCR, one entry per CDR3 protein. Of under 2 million distinct CDR3 sequences listed, 30% to 40% are singletons. Sample: blood. The receptors stem from a woman younger than 45 in good health.

The chain has TRBV25-1 and TRBJ1-2; 7 nucleotides line up with TRBD1. The length of the CDR3 is 15 residues. Germline V CDR1 and CDR2: MGHDK, SYGVNS. Losses at the gene ends were 4 bases for V and 0 bases for J; bases not matched to a gene: 5. CDR3 sequence: CASSVTGAANYGYTF. The CDR3 nucleotides are TGTGCCAGCAGTGTCACAGGGGCAGCTAACTATGGCTACACCTTC.

This clonotype has only a few counts. The chain uses TRBV20-1 and TRBJ1-2, with TRBD1 matching 9 bases. V trimming: 0 bases; J trimming: 1 base; junction bases outside the gene matches: 3. Germline assignment: CDR1 DFQATT and CDR2 SNEGSKA (reference sequence). The CDR3 is made up of 15 amino acids. In DNA form, the CDR3 reads TGCAGTGCTAGAGATGACAGGGGGAGTAACTATGGCTACACCTTC. It yields the protein CSARDDRGSNYGYTF.

This clonotype was seen only a few times. This chain uses TRBV5-1 with TRBJ1-1; TRBD1 agrees at 11 bases. CDR3 size: 15 residues. Unmatched junction bases numbered 5, after V lost 0 bases and J lost 7 bases. CDR1 SGHRS and CDR2 YFSETQ come from the germline V gene. This CDR3 is CASSLAGQGAGEAFF. The CDR3 DNA sequence: TGCGCCAGCAGCTTGGCCGGACAGGGGGCTGGTGAAGCTTTCTTT.

This clonotype has just a few counts. This chain links TRBV28 with TRBJ2-7, with 9 bases matching TRBD2. V gave up 8 bases and J gave up 6 bases; unmatched junction bases: 14. Germline CDR1 reads MDHEN; CDR2 reads SYDVKM. The CDR3 is made up of 15 amino acids. This CDR3 reads CASSGWSSGSLEQYF. The CDR3 DNA sequence: TGTGCCAGCTCCGGGTGGAGTAGCGGGAGTCTCGAGCAGTACTTC.

This clonotype has a count of ten or more. The V and J genes are TRBV3-1 and TRBJ2-5; possibly TRBD1 or TRBD2 for D (5 bases each). V lost 3 bases, J lost 4 bases, and 15 bases lay in between. This CDR3 has 15 amino acids. Germline values: CDR1 LGHDT, CDR2 YNNKEL (reference sequence). The CDR3 is CASSQRTPRGETQYF. The CDR3 bases are TGTGCCAGCAGCCAGAGGACTCCTAGGGGAGAGACCCAGTACTTC.